This T cell receptor (beta chain) was captured by sequencing in a study of blood T cell repertoires in COVID-19 (dated by TCRdb to 2018 to 2021). About the full investigation: Samples from collaborators originated in the United States, Italy and Spain and spanned both the acute and convalescent phases of COVID-19. The material from the prospective study consisted of cDNA or gDNA derived from T cells, B-cell-depleted T cells, or PBMCs. Where HLA class I and class II types were available, the types were taken from metadata supplied by the sample provider, not from assay-based typing. Samples were obtained from the ongoing ImmuneRACE study (first 160 participants) and from over 1,000 subjects provided by 6 global collaborators. A freely available public database, intended as a resource for researchers studying the immune response to SARS-CoV-2, is where the repertoires were released. The sample metadata nearly always contained a de-identified subject ID, COVID-19 status, age in years and sex. The dataset comprised deeply sampled blood TCRbeta repertoires from subjects exposed to, actively infected with, or recovered from COVID-19.

TCRbeta CDR3 regions were amplified from genomic DNA by means of the immunoSEQ Assay, a bias-controlled multiplex PCR. As for how the authors treated the data: The number of nucleated cells in each sample was estimated from the amplification of reference gene primers within the assay. To quantify the absolute abundance of each unique TCRbeta CDR3 rearrangement, sequence reads were collapsed and filtered. Productive Simpson clonality was computed per sample as the square root of Simpson's diversity index over productive rearrangements. Entries here come from immuneACCESS through TCRdb and include only in-frame sequences with V and J called. Some clones fail to appear in such tables; in the studies checked, an unresolved V gene covers under half of the shortfall, and the cause of the remainder is unknown. V and J calls and clone size are as listed in that table; D and trimming were resolved from the DNA. This sample is represented by some 220,000 clones; roughly 88% of them were singletons. Of the sample, about 4% falls within the top ten clones.

The CDR3 goes from the cysteine to the phenylalanine over 17 residues. Of all the DNA, just the CDR3 is kept, 51 bases in frame from base 1. Clipping removes 8 bases from V and 0 bases from J, with 13 as the unmatched junction base count. Looking up the germline V gene (reference sequence) yields CDR1 MNHNY and CDR2 SVGAGI. Participants in the prospective study were enrolled through a virtual design, were aged about 18 to 90 years, and lived in 24 United States geographic areas. In the prospective study, cohorts were assigned on the basis of participant-reported clinical history obtained from a screening survey and a study questionnaire. In the prospective study, whole blood, serum and a nasopharyngeal or oropharyngeal swab were collected from each participant by mobile phlebotomists. Participants in the prospective study had the option to provide additional blood draws and questionnaires over a 2-month period. Before DNA extraction, blood samples from the prospective study were shipped at room temperature or frozen.

What the work shows at the level of the full study, not this receptor alone: The amount of clinical and demographic metadata varied by source and participant and was provided uncurated.

Remarks on this clone: The target of this receptor is not known. The sample holds no much larger clone one base away, and base qualities are not on file.

The specimen sequenced was PBMCs or T cells enriched from blood (not recorded which). The chain couples TRBV6-6 to TRBJ1-5, with 7 junctional bases fitting TRBD1. The clonotype was recovered from a woman between 35 and 50 years old with acute COVID-19. The CDR3 amino acid sequence is: CASGPRGAPYSNQPQHF. The DNA reads as follows: TGTGCCAGCGGTCCCAGGGGGGCTCCTTATAGCAATCAGCCCCAGCATTTT.